The clone carrying this TCR beta chain was recorded many times. The antigen is not known. V was clipped by 6 bases and J by 6 bases; unmatched bases: 10. Per the germline V gene, CDR1 is SNHLY and CDR2 is FYNNEI. This CDR3 comprises 15 residues. This entry comes from a study of neurological immune-mediated disorders. Study observations and caveats: HTLV-1-associated myelopathy ranked highest for TCR clonal expansion and multiple sclerosis lowest, beneath healthy controls. None of the CDR3 amino acid sequences found in expanded clones was shared across subjects. This suggests that the TCR-beta repertoires were private in all groups.

Synthesis of cDNA was accomplished via 5'RACE employing 10-nucleotide random UMIs. MiXCR, run by TCRdb on the 5' RACE reads, gives a single entry per CDR3 protein. In the table there are around 30,000 distinct CDR3 sequences, about 17% of which are singletons. Time point reported: technical triplicate 3. Sorted libraries came from about a million CD4+ or CD8+ T cells. V and J are TRBV2 and TRBJ2-1; 8 bases fit TRBD2. Sequencing used CD4+ T cells from blood. The clonotype was recovered from a female donor with HTLV-1-associated myelopathy (HAM/TSP). CDR3 DNA: TGTGCCAGCAGGGCCCAGGGACTAGTGACCAATGAGCAGTTCTTC. Translation: CASRAQGLVTNEQFF.